This is a list of T cell receptor beta chains from one sample in a study of cytomegalovirus exposure and HLA in healthy donors. Libraries were prepared by immunoSEQ multiplex PCR; TCRdb keeps only in-frame clonotypes and omits some of them. The table includes roughly 140,000 clones, 65% to 85% detected once. The sample consisted of PBMCs. These receptors came from a woman aged 40-49 years in good health and CMV-seropositive. CDR3s include the opening cysteine and the closing phenylalanine or tryptophan. The D gene is left open where the match is weak. Some rows mark clone size as missing; the rest say once, few, many or name a class of expanded clone.

TRBD2 TRBJ2-2 TRBV6-1 14 few CASSDGLANGELFF TGTGCCAGCAGCGATGGACTAGCGAACGGGGAGCTGTTTTTT
TRBD1 TRBJ1-1 TRBV7-3 13 NA CASSPRQGGEAFF TGTGCCAGCAGCCCAAGACAGGGGGGTGAAGCTTTCTTT
NA TRBJ2-3 TRBV19 14 once CATTGGGVPDTQYF TGTGCCACCACCGGAGGAGGAGTCCCAGATACGCAGTATTTT
TRBD1 TRBJ2-3 TRBV2 18 NA CASSEVVLGQGSTDTQYF TGTGCCAGCAGTGAAGTTGTCCTAGGACAGGGGAGCACAGATACGCAGTATTTT
NA TRBJ2-7 TRBV19 12 few CASSFGSYEQYF TGTGCCAGTAGTTTCGGGTCCTACGAGCAGTACTTC
TRBD2 TRBJ2-3 TRBV7-8 17 NA CASSQGGLAGGWDTQYF TGTGCCAGCAGCCAGGGGGGACTAGCGGGGGGTTGGGATACGCAGTATTTT
TRBD1 TRBJ1-1 TRBV5-1 15 NA CASSLRQGAGTEAFF TGCGCCAGCAGCTTAAGACAGGGGGCTGGCACTGAAGCTTTCTTT
NA TRBJ2-5 TRBV5-4 14 NA CASSLAGWGETQYF TGTGCCAGCAGCTTGGCGGGGTGGGGAGAGACCCAGTACTTC
NA TRBJ2-5 TRBV7-8 13 NA CASSVALRGTQYF TGTGCCAGCAGCGTCGCCCTTAGGGGGACCCAGTACTTC
NA TRBJ1-2 TRBV4-2 15 NA CASSQDPTIVYGYTF TGTGCCAGCAGCCAAGACCCCACGATAGTCTATGGCTACACCTTC
TRBD2 TRBJ2-3 TRBV10-3 15 few CASSEAGGARDTQYF TGTGCCAGCAGTGAAGCCGGGGGGGCGAGAGATACGCAGTATTTT
NA TRBJ2-3 TRBV30 14 NA CAWSVTGGTDTQYF TGTGCCTGGAGTGTGACGGGGGGCACAGATACGCAGTATTTT
TRBD1 TRBJ2-5 TRBV15 14 NA CATSTGTGKETQYF TGTGCCACCTCGACCGGGACAGGGAAAGAGACCCAGTACTTC
NA TRBJ2-1 TRBV23-1 14 NA CASSGRGLPNEQFF TGCGCCAGCAGCGGTAGGGGATTACCGAATGAGCAGTTCTTC
NA TRBJ1-5 TRBV28 13 NA CASVTGSNQPQHF TGTGCCAGCGTAACGGGGAGCAATCAGCCCCAGCATTTT
NA TRBJ1-1 TRBV6-1 14 NA CASRPMGGNTEAFF TGTGCCAGCAGACCCATGGGAGGGAACACTGAAGCTTTCTTT
NA TRBJ2-5 TRBV6-1 16 NA CASSDYSGGVQETQYF TGTGCCAGCAGTGACTATTCGGGTGGAGTACAAGAGACCCAGTACTTC
TRBD1 TRBJ2-2 TRBV6-5 15 NA CASSSLDRAPGELFF TGTGCCAGCAGCTCCCTGGACAGGGCTCCCGGGGAGCTGTTTTTT
TRBD2 TRBJ2-2 TRBV4-2 16 NA CASSQESGRIPGELFF TGTGCCAGCAGCCAAGAAAGCGGGAGGATCCCCGGGGAGCTGTTTTTT
TRBD1 TRBJ2-7 TRBV9 14 NA CASSGRDRSYEQYF TGTGCCAGCAGCGGCCGGGACAGGTCCTACGAGCAGTACTTC
TRBD1 TRBJ2-3 TRBV7-9 15 NA CASSLWTGGEDTQYF TGTGCCAGCAGCTTATGGACAGGGGGTGAAGATACGCAGTATTTT
TRBD2 TRBJ2-3 TRBV5-5 14 NA CASRLAGDTDTQYF TGTGCCAGCCGTCTAGCGGGTGACACAGATACGCAGTATTTT
NA TRBJ1-5 TRBV7-9 17 NA CASSLPSRQAVNQPQHF TGTGCCAGCAGCCTCCCATCCCGACAGGCGGTTAATCAGCCCCAGCATTTT
NA TRBJ2-5 TRBV7-9 14 once CASSLNLGGETQYF TGTGCCAGCAGCTTAAATCTGGGAGGAGAGACCCAGTACTTC
NA TRBJ2-3 TRBV6-5 13 NA CASSPRSDGTQYF TGTGCCAGCAGCCCGCGGAGTGATGGTACGCAGTATTTT
TRBD1 TRBJ2-6 TRBV10-3 17 NA CAISEEGTGSGANVLTF TGTGCCATCAGTGAAGAGGGGACAGGGTCAGGGGCCAACGTCCTGACTTTC